The present T cell receptor beta chain was sequenced within a study of cytomegalovirus exposure and HLA in healthy donors. This PCR relied on a set of 60 Vbeta primers and 13 Jbeta primers. Here immunoSEQ multiplex PCR was the method, and the copy in TCRdb shows in-frame clones only, minus some. The sample has approximately 40,000 clones; around 86% are singletons. Trimming removed 7 bases at V and 3 bases at J, with 9 bases between. The CDR3 covers 12 residues. CDR1 is SQVTM and CDR2 is ANQGSEA in the germline V gene. The chain is built from TRBV29-1 and TRBJ1-4; a possible D gene is TRBD1 (6 bases). Sequencing was done on a sample of PBMCs. The receptor's source is a woman in her 40s in good health and CMV-seropositive. DNA for the CDR3: TGCAGCGCCGGGACACCTAATGAAAAACTGTTTTTT. It encodes CSAGTPNEKLFF.